This record looks at one TCR beta chain sequence and its context. This CDR3 contains 16 residues. Looked up from germline, CDR1 is ENHRY and CDR2 is SYGVKD. The ends were cut back, 0 bases at V and 0 bases at J, with 12 bases in the middle. Specified time point: pretreatment peripheral blood. Pretreatment and on-treatment blood mononuclear cell samples were taken, totaling between 1 and 8 time points per patient. The data were taken from a study of PD-L1 blockade in urothelial cancer. Overall study: Blood analyses occurred 3 weeks (second dose) and 6 weeks post treatment start. Among blood samples, the median T cell count was approximately 150,000.

Sequencing was performed with immunoSEQ multiplex PCR; in TCRdb, only in-frame clones are kept and a portion is missing. The sample holds around 68,000 clones, roughly 77% seen once. This sequence was found in a man between 65 and 80 years old with urothelial cancer. This specimen was PBMCs, taken around atezolizumab (anti-PD-L1) treatment. The rearrangement joins TRBV10-3 to TRBJ2-7, with D uncertain. The CDR3 loop is CAISESEQAGSYEQYF. CDR3 coding DNA: TGTGCCATCAGTGAGTCCGAGCAGGCCGGCTCCTACGAGCAGTACTTC.